This T cell receptor (beta chain) was captured in a study of blood T cell repertoires in COVID-19. The V gene lost 6 bases and the J gene lost 0 bases, with 11 bases spanning the gap. Germline assignment: CDR1 MNHNY and CDR2 SVGAGI (reference sequence). This CDR3 is 15 amino acids long. The assay was immunoSEQ multiplex PCR, and TCRdb's table has in-frame clones only and misses some. The sample comprises 200,000 to 250,000 clones, around 84% of which are singletons, and more than 6.5% rests with the top ten. In its sample, this clone was seen many times. The chain carries TRBV6-6 and TRBJ2-2; D not certain. The source is a woman aged 65 to 85 with active or convalescent COVID-19. Source material: peripheral blood. The CDR3 DNA reads as TGTGCCAGCAGCCCCGCTAGTACGAACACCGGGGAGCTGTTTTTT. Protein: CASSPASTNTGELFF.